This T cell receptor (beta chain) was retrieved from a study of T cells after posttransplantation cyclophosphamide. The study's findings and limits: TRB clonality was highly associated with recipient CMV seropositivity and reactivation. Later blood repertoires were often dominated by clones from the donor CD8+ memory compartment.

This clone was picked up many times. Its antigen is undetermined. The CDR3 contains 16 residues. CDR1 and CDR2 from the germline V gene are MGHRA and YSYEKL. Trimming removed 0 bases from V and 7 bases from J, with 18 bases in between. TCRdb's copy holds only in-frame clones and misses some; the assay was immunoSEQ multiplex PCR. This sample includes 35,000 to 40,000 clones with no singletons; its ten biggest clones take up approximately 6%. Material: PBMCs. V is TRBV4-1 and J is TRBJ1-2; D uncertain. The sequence was obtained from a man aged 30-40 years in good health and a related stem cell transplant donor. CDR3 protein: CASSQERSLLTAGYTF. The CDR3 region has the DNA TGCGCCAGCAGCCAAGAGCGGAGCCTTCTTACCGCTGGCTACACCTTC.